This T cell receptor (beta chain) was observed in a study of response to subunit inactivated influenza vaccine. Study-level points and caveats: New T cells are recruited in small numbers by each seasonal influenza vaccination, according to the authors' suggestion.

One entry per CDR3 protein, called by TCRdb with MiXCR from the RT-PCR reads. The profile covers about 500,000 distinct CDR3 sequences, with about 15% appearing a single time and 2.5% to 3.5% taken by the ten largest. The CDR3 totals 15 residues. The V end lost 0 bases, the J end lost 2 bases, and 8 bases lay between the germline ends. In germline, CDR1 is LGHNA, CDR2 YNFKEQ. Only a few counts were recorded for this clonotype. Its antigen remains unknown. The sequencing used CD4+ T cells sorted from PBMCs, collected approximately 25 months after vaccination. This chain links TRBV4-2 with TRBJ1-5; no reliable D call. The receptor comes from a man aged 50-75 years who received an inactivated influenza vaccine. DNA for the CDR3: TGTGCCAGCAGCCAAGATCTGGCCGGCAATCAGCCCCAGCATTTT. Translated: CASSQDLAGNQPQHF.